One T cell receptor beta chain is described in this entry. These data are taken from a study of blood T cell repertoires in COVID-19. The data were produced by immunoSEQ multiplex PCR, yet TCRdb's version contains in-frame clones alone and is incomplete. Of about 160,000 clones in the sample, approximately 79% were seen once. This sequence originates from a woman aged 55-75 years with COVID-19, enrolled during active disease. The specimen was peripheral blood.

The CDR3: CASRTSRRGTGELFF. CDR3 DNA sequence: TGTGCCAGCCGGACGTCAAGAAGGGGCACCGGGGAGCTGTTTTTT. The chain combines TRBV6-5 with TRBJ2-2; TRBD1 is a possible D gene (5 bases). CDR1 and CDR2 from the germline V gene are MNHEY and SVGAGI. The V and J ends lost 8 bases and 4 bases respectively, with 17 bases between them. The CDR3 contains 15 residues.